Following are 5 T cell receptor beta chains from one sample sequenced in a study of cytomegalovirus exposure and HLA in healthy donors. PCR employed 60 Vbeta and 13 Jbeta primers. TCRdb's table, derived via immunoSEQ multiplex PCR, lists solely in-frame clones and lacks some. Among 90,000 to 100,000 clones listed, about 81% were seen once. Specimen: PBMCs. Receptors originate from a man aged 35-49 years in good health and CMV-seronegative.

The V call is TRBV18, the J call TRBJ1-5, with a possible D match to TRBD1 (5 bases). The CDR3 spans 16 residues. In germline, CDR1 is KGHSH, CDR2 LQKENI. V lost 3 bases and J lost 2, with 14 bases in between. The CDR3 reads CASSPPGGGRNQPQHF. DNA of the CDR3: TGTGCCAGCTCACCCCCTGGGGGGGGTCGCAATCAGCCCCAGCATTTT.

This clone was counted a single time. The chain recombines TRBV7-7 with TRBJ2-5; possibly TRBD1 for D (7 bases). This CDR3 has 14 amino acids. Germline CDR1 is SSHAT and CDR2 is FNYEAQ (reference sequence). V shed 5 bases and J shed 3 bases, with 13 bases lying between them. This chain's CDR3 is CASSQEGAEETQYF. The CDR3, as DNA: TGTGCCAGCAGCCAGGAGGGGGCCGAAGAGACCCAGTACTTC.

The rearrangement joins TRBV7-8 to TRBJ1-1, with 7 nucleotides matching TRBD1. V lost 6 bases, J lost 5 bases, and 12 bases stayed unmatched. Germline V CDR1 and CDR2: SGHVS, FQNEAQ. This CDR3 is 15 amino acids long. The CDR3 is CASRSGQASGTEAFF. CDR3 coding DNA: TGTGCCAGCAGGTCTGGACAGGCCTCGGGGACTGAAGCTTTCTTT. Complete variable domain (other parts from reference TRBV7-8 and TRBJ1-1): GAGVSQSPRYKVAKRGQDVALRCDPISGHVSLFWYQQALGQGPEFLTYFQNEAQLDKSGLPSDRFFAERPEGSVSTLKIQRTQQEDSAVYLCASRSGQASGTEAFFGQGTRLTVV.

This clone has only a few counts. The V and J genes are TRBV6-4 and TRBJ2-1; perhaps TRBD2 as D (5 bases). There are 15 residues in the CDR3. Germline V gives CDR1 MRHNA, CDR2 SNTAGT. Trimming took off 3 bases at V and 7 bases at J, with 16 bases between the two ends. The CDR3 region has the DNA TGTGCCAGCAGTGAGGTCGGCGGGTCCTCGAATGAGCAGTTCTTC. Its translation: CASSEVGGSSNEQFF.

This clone was observed once. V is TRBV6-1 and J is TRBJ2-1; 7 bases are a match to TRBD1. Germline loops: CDR1 MNHNS, CDR2 SASEGT. This CDR3 spans 14 amino acids. With V trimmed by 8 bases and J by 0 bases, 4 bases remained unmatched. The CDR3 loop is CASQGTVSYNEQFF. CDR3 DNA sequence: TGTGCCAGCCAAGGGACAGTCTCCTACAATGAGCAGTTCTTC.